The 4 T cell receptor beta chains below all came from one sample that was sequenced in a study of blood T cell repertoires in COVID-19. Only in-frame clones appear in the TCRdb table, and some are missing; sequencing was by immunoSEQ multiplex PCR. The table records around 250,000 clones, 91% of them present only once. The sequenced material came from PBMCs or T cells enriched from blood (not recorded which). Every receptor here comes from a human donor in a cohort exposed to, infected with or recovered from COVID-19 (not recorded which). The donor label of this sample is uncertain.

This chain links TRBV19 with TRBJ2-7; a weak D match, TRBD1 (6 bases). Germline V lookup: CDR1 LNHDA, CDR2 SQIVND (reference sequence). V lost 4 bases to trimming and J lost 3 bases, with 16 bases between them. The CDR3 runs 15 residues. CDR3 in amino acids: CASSRWAGVSYEQYF. CDR3 bases: TGTGCCAGTAGTAGATGGGCAGGGGTGAGCTACGAGCAGTACTTC. The variable domain in full, with the rest retrieved from reference TRBV19 and TRBJ2-7, is DGGITQSPKYLFRKEGQNVTLSCEQNLNHDAMYWYRQDPGQGLRLIYYSQIVNDFQKGDIAEGYSVSREKKESFPLTVTSAQKNPTAFYLCASSRWAGVSYEQYFGPGTRLTVT.

The rearrangement joins TRBV25-1 to TRBJ2-7; 9 positions agree with TRBD1. V shed 4 bases and J 5 bases; nucleotides not matched to a gene: 9. CDR3 length: 15 amino acids. The germline CDR1 and CDR2 sequences are MGHDK and SYGVNS. The CDR3 nucleotides read TGTGCCAGCAGTGGCCCCCGGACAGGGGAACACGAGCAGTACTTC. This translates into CASSGPRTGEHEQYF.

The rearrangement links TRBV12-5 to TRBJ2-7, with 8 bases that match TRBD2. CDR1 is LGHNT, CDR2 FRNRAP, per germline. The V segment lost 2 bases and the J segment 0 bases; nucleotides outside the gene matches: 6. The CDR3 contains 16 residues. CDR3 sequence: CASGLPDLAGSYEQYF. The CDR3 bases are TGTGCTAGTGGTTTGCCCGATCTAGCGGGCTCCTACGAGCAGTACTTC.

The J gene is TRBJ2-7, the V gene TRBV14; the match to TRBD1 covers 10 bases. CDR1 and CDR2 (germline): SGHDN, FVKESK. V shed 0 bases, J shed 5 bases, and the junction held 7 bases outside the gene matches. The CDR3 spans 16 residues. The CDR3 DNA follows: TGTGCCAGCAGCCAAGATCTCGGCGACAGGGGGCACGAGCAGTACTTC. It translates to CASSQDLGDRGHEQYF.